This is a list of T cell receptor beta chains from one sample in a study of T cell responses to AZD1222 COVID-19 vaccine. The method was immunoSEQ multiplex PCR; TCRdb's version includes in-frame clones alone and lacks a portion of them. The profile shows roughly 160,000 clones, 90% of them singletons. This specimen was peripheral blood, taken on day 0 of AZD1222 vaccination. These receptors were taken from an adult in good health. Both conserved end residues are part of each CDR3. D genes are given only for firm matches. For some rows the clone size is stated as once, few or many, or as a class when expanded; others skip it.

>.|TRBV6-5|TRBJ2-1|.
CASEPGNYNEQFF
TGTGCCAGCGAACCTGGAAATTACAATGAGCAGTTCTTC
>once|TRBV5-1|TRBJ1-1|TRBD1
CASSLTGEGTEAFF
TGCGCCAGCAGCTTGACAGGGGAGGGCACTGAAGCTTTCTTT
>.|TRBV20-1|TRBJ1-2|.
CSAPGGWGYTF
TGCAGTGCCCCGGGGGGCTGGGGCTACACCTTC
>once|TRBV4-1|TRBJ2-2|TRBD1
CASSQEEGANTGELFF
TGCGCCAGCAGCCAAGAAGAGGGGGCCAACACCGGGGAGCTGTTTTTT
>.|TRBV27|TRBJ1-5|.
CASSLNPALEPQHF
TGTGCCAGCAGTTTGAATCCTGCCTTGGAGCCCCAGCATTTT
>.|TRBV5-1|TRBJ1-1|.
CASSFYSYTEAFF
TGCGCCAGCAGTTTTTATTCGTACACTGAAGCTTTCTTT
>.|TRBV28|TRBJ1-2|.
CASSNRRSYTF
TGTGCCAGCAGCAACAGGAGGAGCTACACCTTC
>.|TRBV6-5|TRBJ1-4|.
CASSTRRVNEKLFF
TGTGCCAGCAGCACGAGACGGGTTAATGAAAAACTGTTTTTT
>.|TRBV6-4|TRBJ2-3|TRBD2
CASSRTSGSTDTQYF
TGTGCCAGCAGTAGGACTAGCGGGAGCACAGATACGCAGTATTTT
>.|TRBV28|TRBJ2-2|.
CASGTWVEDTGELFF
TGTGCCAGCGGGACGTGGGTGGAGGACACCGGGGAGCTGTTTTTT
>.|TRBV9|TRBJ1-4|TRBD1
CASSARDRGLGEKLFF
TGTGCCAGCAGCGCGAGGGACAGGGGGCTTGGTGAAAAACTGTTTTTT
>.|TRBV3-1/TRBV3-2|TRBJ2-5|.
CASSQGLGLETQYF
TGTGCCAGCAGCCAAGGACTGGGGCTGGAGACCCAGTACTTC
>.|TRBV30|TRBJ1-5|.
CAWTGGAGQPQHF
TGTGCCTGGACCGGGGGGGCGGGACAGCCCCAGCATTTT
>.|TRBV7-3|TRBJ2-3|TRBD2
CASSDRTSGGGYTQYF
TGTGCCAGCAGCGACAGAACTAGCGGGGGAGGGTATACGCAGTATTTT
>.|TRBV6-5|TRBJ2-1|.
CATSGANTYNEQFF
TGTGCCACCTCTGGGGCGAATACCTACAATGAGCAGTTCTTC
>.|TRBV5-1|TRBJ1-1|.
CASSLHRVRTEAFF
TGCGCCAGCAGCCTCCACAGGGTGCGCACTGAAGCTTTCTTT
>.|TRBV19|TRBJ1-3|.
CASSRSRVDGNTIYF
TGTGCCAGTAGTCGGAGTAGGGTTGATGGAAACACCATATATTTT
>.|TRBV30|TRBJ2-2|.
CAWRPDRITGELFF
TGTGCCTGGAGGCCGGACAGAATCACCGGGGAGCTGTTTTTT
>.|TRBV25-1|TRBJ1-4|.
CASSGGQTSGVEKLFF
TGTGCCAGCAGTGGCGGACAGACCTCCGGGGTTGAAAAACTGTTTTTT
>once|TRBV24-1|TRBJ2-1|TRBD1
CATSQDRGPYNEQFF
TGTGCCACCAGCCAGGACAGGGGACCCTACAATGAGCAGTTCTTC
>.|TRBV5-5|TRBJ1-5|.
CASSFEGGDQPQHF
TGTGCCAGCAGCTTTGAAGGGGGGGATCAGCCCCAGCATTTT
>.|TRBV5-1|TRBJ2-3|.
CASSPLGRDTQYF
TGCGCCAGCAGCCCCCTGGGCCGGGATACGCAGTATTTT
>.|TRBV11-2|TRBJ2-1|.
CASSLVGSSYNEQFF
TGTGCCAGCAGCTTAGTGGGGAGCTCCTACAATGAGCAGTTCTTC
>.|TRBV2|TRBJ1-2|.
CASSNMRGSYGYTF
TGTGCCAGCAGTAACATGAGAGGGAGCTATGGCTACACCTTC
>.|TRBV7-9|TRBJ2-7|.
CASSLVGLVSYEQYF
TGTGCCAGCAGCTTAGTAGGGCTAGTGTCCTACGAGCAGTACTTC
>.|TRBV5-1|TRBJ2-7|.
CASAIGGLPNEQYF
TGCGCCAGCGCGATCGGGGGTCTTCCTAACGAGCAGTACTTC
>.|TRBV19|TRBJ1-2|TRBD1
CASSIHRGNYGYTF
TGTGCCAGTAGTATCCACAGGGGCAACTATGGCTACACCTTC
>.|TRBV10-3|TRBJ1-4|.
CAITSSENEKLFF
TGTGCCATCACATCCAGCGAAAATGAAAAACTGTTTTTT
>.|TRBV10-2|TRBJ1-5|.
CASSVDRDQPQHF
TGCGCCAGCAGTGTTGACAGAGATCAGCCCCAGCATTTT
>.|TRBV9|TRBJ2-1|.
CASSPHRNSFSYNEQFF
TGTGCCAGCAGCCCGCACCGAAACAGTTTCTCCTACAATGAGCAGTTCTTC
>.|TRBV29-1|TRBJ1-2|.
CSVVSSRDGYTF
TGCAGCGTTGTAAGCAGTAGGGATGGCTACACCTTC
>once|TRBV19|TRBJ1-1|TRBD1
CASRDRVWTEAFF
TGTGCCAGTCGAGACAGGGTCTGGACTGAAGCTTTCTTT
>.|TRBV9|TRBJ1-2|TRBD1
CASSVGGGGDYGYTF
TGTGCCAGCAGCGTAGGGGGAGGGGGCGATTATGGCTACACCTTC
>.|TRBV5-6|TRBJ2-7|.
CASSLVGTNYEQYF
TGTGCCAGCAGCTTGGTAGGGACCAACTACGAGCAGTACTTC
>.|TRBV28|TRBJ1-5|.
CASRRLNRGNQPQHF
TGTGCCAGCAGGCGATTAAACAGGGGCAATCAGCCCCAGCATTTT
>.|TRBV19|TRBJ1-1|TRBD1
CASRLSFPGQGSNTEAFF
TGTGCCAGTAGACTTTCGTTCCCGGGACAGGGGTCGAACACTGAAGCTTTCTTT
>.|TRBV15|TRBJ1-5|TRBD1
CATSRDQGTGPEYSNQPQHF
TGTGCCACCAGCAGAGATCAGGGGACAGGGCCGGAATATAGCAATCAGCCCCAGCATTTT
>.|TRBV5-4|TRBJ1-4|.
CASSIAGRGREKLFF
TGTGCCAGCAGCATCGCCGGACGGGGACGGGAAAAACTGTTTTTT
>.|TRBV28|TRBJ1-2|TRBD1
CASSFKGGLGGYTF
TGTGCCAGCAGTTTTAAAGGGGGCTTAGGTGGCTACACCTTC
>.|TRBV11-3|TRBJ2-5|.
CASSLEVETQYF
TGTGCCAGCAGCTTAGAGGTAGAGACCCAGTACTTC
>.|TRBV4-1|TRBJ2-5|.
CASSQGLETQYF
TGCGCCAGCAGCCAAGGGCTTGAGACCCAGTACTTC
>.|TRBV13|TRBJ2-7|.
CASSLVRAGSYEQYF
TGTGCCAGCAGCTTAGTACGGGCTGGGTCCTACGAGCAGTACTTC